This T cell receptor (beta chain) was documented in a study of spatial heterogeneity in lung cancer (dated by TCRdb to about 2019). Context from the whole study: More beta-chain than alpha-chain transcripts were consistently detected, likely reflecting higher beta-chain transcript abundance. In the raw uncorrected reads, each unique combination of TCR and UMI appeared more than ten times on average. TCR alpha and beta repertoires were quantitatively compared across multiple tumor regions, matched nontumor lung and blood in non-small cell lung cancer. Nonsynonymous mutation counts, determined by whole-exome sequencing of tumor tissue, were related to features of the TCR repertoire. At surgery, both alpha and beta chains were TCR-sequenced in fewer than 250 tumor regions, 64 matched nontumor lung samples and 56 PBMC samples. Results the study describes overall, beyond this receptor: Confirming at a functional level the hypothesis that regional TCRs recognize regional mutations was considered to require additional single-cell paired TCR alpha and beta sequencing. Ubiquitous expanded tumor TCRs showed up in blood more often at tumor resection than at routine follow-up.

Library preparation was by 5' RACE. Sequencing was performed on a NextSeq 500. The TCR library protocol attached a unique molecular identifier to each TCR cDNA molecule to allow correction of PCR and sequencing errors. Concerning the study's data processing: Decombinator tools were used for TCR identification, UMI-based error correction and CDR3 extraction. TCRs above a frequency of 2 per 1,000, corresponding to the top 1% of the tumor frequency distribution, were defined as expanded. Renyi diversity was computed with the R vegan package after each repertoire had been subsampled 100 times to 5,000 TCRs. CDR3 similarity networks were built from amino acid triplet string-kernel similarity, with CDR3s being connected when pairwise similarity was above 0.82. The raw public data were reprocessed by TCRdb itself: fastp quality trimming at Q25, MiXCR clonotype calling, in-frame beta chains only. Every entry covers one CDR3 protein and lists the most common genes and DNA from its rows. It is TCRdb's table, rather than the study itself, that gives the V and J calls and clone size. The sample includes some 4,100 distinct CDR3 sequences, with 24% observed a single time. Roughly 25% of the sample lies in the top ten.

V is cut back by 2 bases and J by 3 bases, with 8 bases in the junction unmatched. CDR3 length: 16 amino acids, cysteine to phenylalanine. The retained sequence is limited to the CDR3, 48 bases, with the frame set at the first base. From the germline V gene, CDR1 is MNHEY and CDR2 is SVGEGT. The table lists this clonotype with a few counts. Its antigen is currently not known. No base quality values were provided; no much bigger clone lies one nucleotide off. This beta chain is a stray read from a library made for alpha chains; its abundance is not meaningful. The sample's time point label, in plain terms: sample taken at primary tumor resection. Without any cell sorting, TCR sequencing was performed on whole RNA extracted either from tumor and nontumor lung tissue or from cryopreserved PBMC samples. Donors were 72 patients with early-stage, untreated non-small cell lung cancer from the lung TRACERx cohort. Only patients with enough RNA available from two or more tumor regions were chosen for TCR sequencing.

This chain is built from TRBV6-2 or TRBV6-3 and TRBJ2-7; 9 of the junction bases match TRBD1. This specimen consisted of PBMCs, obtained at surgery. The receptor's source is a female donor with early-stage non-small cell lung cancer. Here is the DNA: TGTGCCAGCAGTTACCCGGGGAACAGGGGGCGCTACGAGCAGTACTTC. Its coded protein is CASSYPGNRGRYEQYF.